This T cell receptor (beta chain) was profiled in a study of T cells in Graves' hyperthyroidism and ophthalmopathy. Study-wide context: It was at initial diagnosis, before any treatment, that peripheral blood was collected.

RNA transcripts served as the template for amplifying TCR beta CDR3 regions. With the HTBI primer set, the TCR CDR3 went through a first round of RT-PCR. MiXCR, applied by TCRdb to the multiplex PCR reads, yields one record per CDR3 protein. The sample includes a few hundred thousand distinct CDR3 sequences, around 21% of them seen just once. Many counts were recorded for this clonotype. Each diagnosis was grounded in clinical symptoms, serum thyroxine and TRAb, thyroid ultrasound, and orbital computed tomography. Between the trimmed V and J ends, which lost 5 bases and 2 bases, there was a span of 22 bases. This CDR3 has 18 amino acids. CDR1 and CDR2 from the germline V gene are MNHGY and SAAAGT.

The sample comprised blood. The origin of this receptor is a man between 18 and 35 years old with Graves' hyperthyroidism. This chain uses TRBV6-8 with TRBJ2-4; perhaps TRBD1 as D (7 bases). Written as DNA, the CDR3 is TGTGCCAGCAGTGCTGGACAGGAGGGGGATCGGTCCAAAAACATTCAGTACTTC. Translated, it gives CASSAGQEGDRSKNIQYF.